The T cell receptor beta chain described here comes from a study of identical twins. Notes on the study in general: Cross-sectional statistical analysis was relied on for the conclusions, without the same donors being followed.

A template switching step contributed a universal primer site, while unique molecular identifiers were present in the cDNA. TCRdb itself ran the 5' RACE reads through MiXCR, one entry per CDR3 protein. The sample lists 500,000 to 550,000 distinct CDR3 sequences; about a fifth were seen once. As to this clonotype: Its specificity is unknown.

The germline gives CDR1 SEHNR, CDR2 FQNEAQ (reference sequence). This CDR3 spans 14 amino acids. V shed 2 bases and J 3 bases; nucleotides not matched to a gene: 0. These same records also appear under a second study, on yellow fever vaccine responses in identical twins. From that paper: Among the twins, the vaccine T cell response reportedly seemed partly convergent and partly personalized.

This TCR was recovered from a woman in her late teens or twenties in good health. This chain links TRBV7-9 with TRBJ1-4; 7 nucleotides line up with TRBD1. The sample taken for sequencing was CD4+ T cells sorted from blood. CDR3 sequence reads: CASSLTGANEKLFF. The CDR3 DNA sequence: TGTGCCAGCAGCTTAACAGGGGCTAATGAAAAACTGTTTTTT.